This passage covers 5 T cell receptor beta chains from one sample sequenced in a study of preoperative IRX-2 immunotherapy in early breast cancer. The protocol was immunoSEQ multiplex PCR, while the TCRdb copy is restricted to in-frame clones and leaves out a portion. The sample shows around 43,000 clones, 77% of them seen only once. The treatment is: preoperative locoregional IRX-2 cytokine immunotherapy. Specimen: tumor tissue, collected after IRX-2 immunotherapy. These receptors were taken from a human donor with breast cancer.

The rearrangement uses TRBV6-8 and TRBJ1-1; 8 bases map to TRBD1. The CDR3 extends over 17 amino acids. The V and J ends lost 0 bases and 5 bases, in that order; junction bases with no gene match: 11. Germline CDR1 MNHGY, CDR2 SAAAGT. The CDR3 here is CASSYSSAGGVQTEAFF. The CDR3 region has the DNA TGTGCCAGCAGTTACTCTTCGGCAGGGGGCGTACAGACTGAAGCTTTCTTT.

The chain employs TRBV6-8 and TRBJ2-1; the D is unclear. The CDR3 totals 16 residues. Trimming shortened V by 5 bases and J by 0 bases, and 14 bases separated the two germline ends. Germline lookup yields CDR1 MNHGY and CDR2 SAAAGT. CDR3 DNA sequence: TGTGCCAGCAGTGCCGAAAGAAAAAGCTCCTACAATGAGCAGTTCTTC. Its translation: CASSAERKSSYNEQFF.

This clone came up a few times. This chain uses TRBV6-8 with TRBJ2-7; D possibly corresponds to TRBD1 (6 bases). CDR3 length: 16 amino acids. Per the germline V gene, CDR1 is MNHGY and CDR2 is SAAAGT. Trimming pared 7 bases from V and 3 bases from J, leaving 22 bases between. This CDR3 reads CASTPDRRDTYYEQYF. The CDR3 coding sequence is TGTGCCAGCACCCCTGATCGTCGGGACACCTACTACGAGCAGTACTTC.

V and J are TRBV6-7 and TRBJ2-7, with 9 bases matching TRBD1. TRBV6-7 is assigned to the ORF class and has an uncertain function. V shed 5 bases, J shed 4 bases, and the junction held 6 bases outside the gene matches. The CDR3 consists of 14 residues. CDR3 bases: TGTGCCAGCAGTCAACAGGGGGCGGGGTACGAGCAGTACTTC. This sequence encodes CASSQQGAGYEQYF.

J is TRBJ1-6 and V is TRBV6-7; perhaps TRBD1 as D (6 bases). TRBV6-7 is reported as an ORF; its role is uncertain. Trimming shortened V by 6 bases and J by 11 bases, and 8 bases separated the two germline ends. CDR3 length: 11 amino acids. The CDR3 nucleotides read TGTGCCAGCAGATGGGACACACCCCTCCACTTT. Amino acids: CASRWDTPLHF.